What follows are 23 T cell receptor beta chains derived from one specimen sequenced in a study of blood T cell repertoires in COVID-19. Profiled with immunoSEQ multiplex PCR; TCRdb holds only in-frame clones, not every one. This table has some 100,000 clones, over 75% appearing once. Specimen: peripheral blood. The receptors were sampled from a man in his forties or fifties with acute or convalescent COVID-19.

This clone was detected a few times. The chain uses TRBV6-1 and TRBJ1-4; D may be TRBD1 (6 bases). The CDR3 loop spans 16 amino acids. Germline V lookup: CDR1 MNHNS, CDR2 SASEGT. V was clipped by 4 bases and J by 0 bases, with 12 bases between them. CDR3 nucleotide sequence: TGTGCCAGCAGTGTCTACCAGGGGCCAACTAATGAAAAACTGTTTTTT. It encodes CASSVYQGPTNEKLFF.

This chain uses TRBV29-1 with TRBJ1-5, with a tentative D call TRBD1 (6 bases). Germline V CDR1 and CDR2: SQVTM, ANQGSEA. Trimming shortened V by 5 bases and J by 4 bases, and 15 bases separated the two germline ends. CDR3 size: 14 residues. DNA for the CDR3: TGCAGCGTTTCAACAGGGAGCGGTAATCAGCCCCAGCATTTT. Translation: CSVSTGSGNQPQHF.

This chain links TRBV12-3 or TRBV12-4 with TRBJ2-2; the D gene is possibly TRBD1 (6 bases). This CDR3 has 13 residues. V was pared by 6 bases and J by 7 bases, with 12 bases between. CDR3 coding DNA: TGTGCCAGCAGCCCAACAGGGTTCGGGGAGCTGTTTTTT. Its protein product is CASSPTGFGELFF.

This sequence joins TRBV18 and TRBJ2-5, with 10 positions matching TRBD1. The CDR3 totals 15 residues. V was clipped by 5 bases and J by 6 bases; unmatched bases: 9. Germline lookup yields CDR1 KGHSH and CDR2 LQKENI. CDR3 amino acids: CASSARGTGAQTQYF. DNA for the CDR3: TGTGCCAGCTCAGCCCGTGGGACAGGGGCACAGACCCAGTACTTC.

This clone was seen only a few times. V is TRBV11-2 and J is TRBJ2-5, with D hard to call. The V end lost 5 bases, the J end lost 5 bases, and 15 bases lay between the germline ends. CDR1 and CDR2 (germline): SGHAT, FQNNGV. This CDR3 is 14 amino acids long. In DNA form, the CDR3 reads TGTGCCAGCAGCCTAGGTCCGGGTTCGGAGACCCAGTACTTC. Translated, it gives CASSLGPGSETQYF.

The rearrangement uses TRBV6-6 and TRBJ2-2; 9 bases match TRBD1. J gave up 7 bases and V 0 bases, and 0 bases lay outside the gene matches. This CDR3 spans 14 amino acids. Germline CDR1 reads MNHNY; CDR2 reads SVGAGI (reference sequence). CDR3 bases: TGTGCCAGCAGTTACTCGACAGGGGGCGGGGAGCTGTTTTTT. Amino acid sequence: CASSYSTGGGELFF.

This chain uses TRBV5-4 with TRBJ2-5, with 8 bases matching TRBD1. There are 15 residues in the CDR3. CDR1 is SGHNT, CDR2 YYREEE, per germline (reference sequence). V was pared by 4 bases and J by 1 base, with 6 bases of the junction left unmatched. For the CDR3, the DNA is TGTGCCAGCAGCCCGACAGGGGCGGCCCAAGAGACCCAGTACTTC. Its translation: CASSPTGAAQETQYF. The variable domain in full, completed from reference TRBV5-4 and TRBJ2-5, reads ETGVTQSPTHLIKTRGQQVTLRCSSQSGHNTVSWYQQALGQGPQFIFQYYREEENGRGNFPPRFSGLQFPNYSSELNVNALELDDSALYLCASSPTGAAQETQYFGPGTRLLVL.

CDR3 region: CASNQLAGGPTDTQYF. In nucleotides, the CDR3 is TGTGCCAGCAACCAACTAGCGGGAGGACCCACAGATACGCAGTATTTT. The rearrangement joins TRBV7-9 to TRBJ2-3; 12 positions agree with TRBD2. J gave up 2 bases and V 7 bases, and 7 bases lay outside the gene matches. This CDR3 spans 16 amino acids. CDR1 and CDR2 (germline): SEHNR, FQNEAQ (reference sequence). Complete variable domain (other parts from reference TRBV7-9 and TRBJ2-3): DTGVSQNPRHKITKRGQNVTFRCDPISEHNRLYWYRQTLGQGPEFLTYFQNEAQLEKSRLLSDRFSAERPKGSFSTLEIQRTEQGDSAMYLCASNQLAGGPTDTQYFGPGTRLTVL.

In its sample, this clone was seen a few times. This CDR3 reads CATSSLGQGDQPQHF. The CDR3 DNA reads TGTGCCACCAGCAGCCTCGGACAGGGGGATCAGCCCCAGCATTTT. V gene TRBV15 combines with J gene TRBJ1-5; 10 positions match TRBD1. Germline values: CDR1 LNHNV, CDR2 YYDKDF (reference sequence). V trimming: 3 bases; J trimming: 5 bases; junction bases outside the gene matches: 4. The CDR3 extends over 15 amino acids. Drawing the rest from reference TRBV15 and TRBJ1-5, the complete variable domain is DAMVIQNPRYQVTQFGKPVTLSCSQTLNHNVMYWYQQKSSQAPKLLFHYYDKDFNNEADTPDNFQSRRPNTSFCFLDIRSPGLGDTAMYLCATSSLGQGDQPQHFGDGTRLSIL.

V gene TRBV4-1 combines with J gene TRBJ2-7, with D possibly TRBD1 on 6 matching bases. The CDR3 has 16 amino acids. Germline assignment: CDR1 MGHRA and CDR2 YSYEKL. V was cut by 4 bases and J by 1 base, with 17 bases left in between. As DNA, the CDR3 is TGCGCCAGCAGCCTTCTCAGTGGGGGCGGATCCTACGAGCAGTACTTC. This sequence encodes CASSLLSGGGSYEQYF.

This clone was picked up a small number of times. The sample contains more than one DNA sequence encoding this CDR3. As DNA, the CDR3 is TGCGCCAGCAGCCAAGGACAGGGGGGCACTGAAGCTTTCTTT. Translating it yields CASSQGQGGTEAFF. The chain recombines TRBV4-1 with TRBJ1-1; 9 bases are shared with TRBD1. The CDR3 covers 14 residues. V was pared by 1 base and J by 4 bases, with 1 base of the junction left unmatched. CDR1 and CDR2 from the germline V gene are MGHRA and YSYEKL.

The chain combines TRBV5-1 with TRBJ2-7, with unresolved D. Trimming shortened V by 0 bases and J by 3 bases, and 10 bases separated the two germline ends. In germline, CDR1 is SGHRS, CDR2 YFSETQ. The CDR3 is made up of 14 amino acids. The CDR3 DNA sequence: TGCGCCAGCAGCTTGGATTCAGTAAACTACGAGCAGTACTTC. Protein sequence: CASSLDSVNYEQYF.

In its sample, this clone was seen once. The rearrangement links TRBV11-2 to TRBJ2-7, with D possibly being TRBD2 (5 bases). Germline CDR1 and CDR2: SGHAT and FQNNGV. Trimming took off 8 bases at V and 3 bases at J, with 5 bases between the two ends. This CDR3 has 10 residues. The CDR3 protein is CASGGYEQYF. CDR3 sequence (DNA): TGTGCCAGCGGAGGCTACGAGCAGTACTTC.

CDR3 nucleotides: TGCGCCAGCAGCTTGTCCGGGGGCACTGAAGCTTTCTTT. This codes for CASSLSGGTEAFF. This rearrangement joins TRBV5-1 to TRBJ1-1; perhaps TRBD1 as D (5 bases). The CDR3 runs 13 residues. The germline CDR1 and CDR2 sequences are SGHRS and YFSETQ. Trimming shortened V by 1 base and J by 4 bases, and 8 bases separated the two germline ends. Based on the CDR3 plus reference TRBV5-1 and TRBJ1-1, the full variable domain is KAGVTQTPRYLIKTRGQQVTLSCSPISGHRSVSWYQQTPGQGLQFLFEYFSETQRNKGNFPGRFSGRQFSNSRSEMNVSTLELGDSALYLCASSLSGGTEAFFGQGTRLTVV.

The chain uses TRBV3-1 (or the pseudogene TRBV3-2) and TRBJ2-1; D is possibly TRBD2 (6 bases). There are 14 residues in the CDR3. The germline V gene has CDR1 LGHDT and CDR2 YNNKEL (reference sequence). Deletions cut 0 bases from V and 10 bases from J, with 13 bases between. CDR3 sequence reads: CASSQDGTPIEQFF. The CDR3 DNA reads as TGTGCCAGCAGCCAAGACGGGACTCCCATAGAGCAGTTCTTC.

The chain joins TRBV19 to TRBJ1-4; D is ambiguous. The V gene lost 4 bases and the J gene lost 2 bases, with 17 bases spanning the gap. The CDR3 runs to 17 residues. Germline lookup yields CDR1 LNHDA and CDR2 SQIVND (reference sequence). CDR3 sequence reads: CASSRLIQAGTNEKLFF. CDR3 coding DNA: TGTGCCAGTAGTAGACTTATCCAGGCGGGGACTAATGAAAAACTGTTTTTT. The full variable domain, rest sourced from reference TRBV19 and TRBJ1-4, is DGGITQSPKYLFRKEGQNVTLSCEQNLNHDAMYWYRQDPGQGLRLIYYSQIVNDFQKGDIAEGYSVSREKKESFPLTVTSAQKNPTAFYLCASSRLIQAGTNEKLFFGSGTQLSVL.

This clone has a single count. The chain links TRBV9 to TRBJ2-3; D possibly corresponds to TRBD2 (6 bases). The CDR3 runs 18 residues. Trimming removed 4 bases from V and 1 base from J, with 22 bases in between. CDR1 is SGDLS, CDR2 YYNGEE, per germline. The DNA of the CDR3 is TGTGCCAGCAGCCATCAACCCCCCCTACTAGCAGGCACAGATACGCAGTATTTT. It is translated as CASSHQPPLLAGTDTQYF.

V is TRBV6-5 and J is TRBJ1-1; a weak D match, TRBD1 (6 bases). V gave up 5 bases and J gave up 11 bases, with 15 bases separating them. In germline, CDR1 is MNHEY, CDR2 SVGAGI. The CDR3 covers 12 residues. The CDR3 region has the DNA TGTGCCAGCAGTCCTAACAGGGTTCGGGCTTTCTTT. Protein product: CASSPNRVRAFF.

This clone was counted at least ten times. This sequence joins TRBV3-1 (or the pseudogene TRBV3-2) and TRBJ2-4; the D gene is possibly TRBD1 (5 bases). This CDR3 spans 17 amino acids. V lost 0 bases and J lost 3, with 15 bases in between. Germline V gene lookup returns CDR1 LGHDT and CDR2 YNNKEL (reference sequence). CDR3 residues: CASSQEWEGVVKNIQYF. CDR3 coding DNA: TGTGCCAGCAGCCAAGAATGGGAAGGGGTTGTCAAAAACATTCAGTACTTC.

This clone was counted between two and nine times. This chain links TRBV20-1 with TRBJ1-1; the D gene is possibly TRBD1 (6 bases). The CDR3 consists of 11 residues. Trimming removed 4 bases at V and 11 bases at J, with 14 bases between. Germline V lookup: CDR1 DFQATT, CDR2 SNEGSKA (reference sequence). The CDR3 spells CSAKDSPEAFF. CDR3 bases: TGCAGTGCTAAGGACAGCCCCGAGGCTTTCTTT.

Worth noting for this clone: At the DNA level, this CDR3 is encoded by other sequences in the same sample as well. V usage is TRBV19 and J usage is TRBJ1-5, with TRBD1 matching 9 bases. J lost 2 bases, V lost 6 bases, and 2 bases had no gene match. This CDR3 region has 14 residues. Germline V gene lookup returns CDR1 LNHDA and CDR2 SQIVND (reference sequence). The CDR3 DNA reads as TGTGCCAGTAGCCGGACAGGGGGCAATCAGCCCCAGCATTTT. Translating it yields CASSRTGGNQPQHF.

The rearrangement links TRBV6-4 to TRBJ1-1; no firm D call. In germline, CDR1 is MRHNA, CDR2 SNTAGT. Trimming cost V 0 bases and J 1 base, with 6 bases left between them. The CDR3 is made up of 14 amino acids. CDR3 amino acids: CASSDSNGNTEAFF. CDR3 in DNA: TGTGCCAGCAGTGACTCGAACGGGAACACTGAAGCTTTCTTT.

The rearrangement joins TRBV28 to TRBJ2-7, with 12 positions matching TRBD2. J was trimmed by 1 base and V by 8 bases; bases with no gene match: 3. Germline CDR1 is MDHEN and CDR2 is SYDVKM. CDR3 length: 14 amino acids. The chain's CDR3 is CASYGLAGSYEQYF. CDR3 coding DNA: TGTGCCAGCTACGGACTAGCGGGGTCCTACGAGCAGTACTTC.